One sample yielded the 21 T cell receptor beta chains listed below, sequenced in a study of blood T cell repertoires in COVID-19. Sequencing was performed with immunoSEQ multiplex PCR; in TCRdb, only in-frame clones are kept and a portion is missing. Of nearly 110,000 clones detected, 70% to 80% appear once; the ten largest clones hold approximately 0.87%. Input material: peripheral blood. All receptors derive from a human donor with acute or convalescent COVID-19. The donor label of this sample is uncertain.

J is TRBJ1-1 and V is TRBV29-1, with 9 bases lining up with TRBD1. J lost 5 bases, V lost 7 bases, and 8 bases had no gene match. In germline, CDR1 is SQVTM, CDR2 ANQGSEA. CDR3 length equals 13 residues. CDR3 residues: CSAGNRGQTEAFF. The CDR3, as DNA: TGCAGCGCCGGTAACAGGGGGCAAACTGAAGCTTTCTTT.

The chain combines TRBV11-1 with TRBJ2-3, with 10 bases that match TRBD2. V shed 6 bases, J shed 7 bases, and the junction held 4 bases outside the gene matches. The CDR3 is made up of 13 amino acids. CDR1 is SGHAT, CDR2 FQDESV, per germline (reference sequence). Here the CDR3 reads CASRRAGGHTQYF. The CDR3 region has the DNA TGTGCCAGCAGACGAGCGGGGGGGCATACGCAGTATTTT.

For the CDR3, the DNA is TGTGCCAGCAGTGACAGAGGGGGCCCCACTGAAGCTTTCTTT. It translates to CASSDRGGPTEAFF. This rearrangement joins TRBV6-1 to TRBJ1-1, with TRBD1 matching 7 bases. V shed 3 bases, J shed 4 bases, and the junction held 5 bases outside the gene matches. From germline, CDR1 is MNHNS and CDR2 SASEGT. The CDR3 contains 14 residues.

The chain combines TRBV9 with TRBJ2-5; 10 bases align to TRBD2. Unmatched junction bases numbered 9, after V lost 3 bases and J lost 4 bases. This CDR3 is built from 16 residues. The germline CDR1 and CDR2 sequences are SGDLS and YYNGEE. CDR3 region: CASSATSGASRETQYF. CDR3 DNA sequence: TGTGCCAGCAGCGCAACTAGCGGGGCCTCACGAGAGACCCAGTACTTC.

The CDR3: CASNFGTGDYEQYF. The CDR3 DNA reads as TGTGCCAGCAATTTTGGGACAGGAGATTACGAGCAGTACTTC. J is TRBJ2-7 and V is TRBV19; TRBD1 aligns across 8 bases. Germline CDR1 LNHDA, CDR2 SQIVND (reference sequence). After removal of 9 bases from V and 4 bases from J, the junction contained 11 bases not matched to a gene. This CDR3 region has 14 residues.

The CDR3 bases are TGTGCCAGCAGCTTAAGGCCAGGGAATCAGCCCCAGCATTTT. Protein product: CASSLRPGNQPQHF. The chain recombines TRBV7-2 with TRBJ1-5, with D possibly matching TRBD1 (5 bases). The CDR3 length is 14 residues. Per germline, CDR1 SGHTA and CDR2 FQGNSA. The V end lost 2 bases, the J end lost 4 bases, and 9 bases lay between the germline ends.

V and J are TRBV14 and TRBJ2-7, with 9 bases aligning to TRBD1. This CDR3 contains 17 residues. CDR1 is SGHDN and CDR2 is FVKESK in the germline V gene. V lost 4 bases to trimming and J lost 5 bases; unmatched junction nucleotides: 15. CDR3 in amino acids: CASSRKPGTGIRNEQYF. CDR3 bases: TGTGCCAGCAGCCGCAAACCCGGGACAGGGATCAGAAACGAGCAGTACTTC.

This clone was picked up one time. The chain has TRBV7-9 and TRBJ1-1; D call uncertain. The germline V gene encodes CDR1 SEHNR and CDR2 FQNEAQ (reference sequence). CDR3 length equals 14 residues. V was pared by 0 bases and J by 2 bases, with 7 bases between. The CDR3, as DNA: TGTGCCAGCAGCTTAGCTAACAGCAACACTGAAGCTTTCTTT. This encodes CASSLANSNTEAFF.

The table lists this clone with a count of one. This chain connects TRBV1 to TRBJ2-7; TRBD1 is the table's D call, not checked against the DNA. TRBV1 is a recognized pseudogene. This CDR3 contains 12 residues. As DNA, the CDR3 is TGCACCAGCGGAACACAGGGGTACGAGCAGTACGTC. It codes for CTSGTQGYEQYV.

This rearrangement joins TRBV2 to TRBJ2-3; 13 nucleotides line up with TRBD2. This CDR3 comprises 17 residues. Per the germline V gene, CDR1 is SNHLY and CDR2 is FYNNEI. The trim removed 6 bases at V and 2 bases at J, leaving 8 bases unmatched. CDR3 DNA: TGTGCCAGCAGGGGGAGGGGGACTAGCGGGGTCACAGATACGCAGTATTTT. Residues: CASRGRGTSGVTDTQYF.

Here the CDR3 reads CASPKGGWAYSNQPQHF. The CDR3 DNA reads as TGCGCCAGCCCAAAAGGTGGTTGGGCGTATAGCAATCAGCCCCAGCATTTT. The chain is built from TRBV5-1 and TRBJ1-5; D is unresolved. The CDR3 consists of 17 residues. The germline V and J ends were trimmed by 7 bases and 0 bases, with 20 bases remaining between them. Germline-derived CDR1 and CDR2 are SGHRS and YFSETQ.

V and J are TRBV11-2 and TRBJ1-1; TRBD1 matches 7 bases. Germline V gene lookup returns CDR1 SGHAT and CDR2 FQNNGV. V was pared by 1 base and J by 1 base, with 6 bases of the junction left unmatched. This CDR3 comprises 16 residues. The CDR3 nucleotides are TGTGCCAGCAGCTTAGCCGTAGGGGGCCAGAACACTGAAGCTTTCTTT. This codes for CASSLAVGGQNTEAFF.

This clone appeared once. The CDR3 spells CASTPGLAITGELFF. DNA for the CDR3: TGCGCCAGTACACCGGGACTAGCTATCACCGGGGAGCTGTTTTTT. The J gene is TRBJ2-2, the V gene TRBV5-1; 9 bases match TRBD2. Unmatched junction bases numbered 9, after V lost 8 bases and J lost 4 bases. The germline gives CDR1 SGHRS, CDR2 YFSETQ. The CDR3 totals 15 residues. The full variable domain, completed using reference TRBV5-1 and TRBJ2-2, is KAGVTQTPRYLIKTRGQQVTLSCSPISGHRSVSWYQQTPGQGLQFLFEYFSETQRNKGNFPGRFSGRQFSNSRSEMNVSTLELGDSALYLCASTPGLAITGELFFGEGSRLTVL.

This clone was picked up many times. This CDR3 is also generated by other DNA sequences in the sample. CDR3 DNA: TGTGCCAGCAGCTTATATGGGAGAAACAATGAGCAGTTCTTC. Translating gives CASSLYGRNNEQFF. This chain uses TRBV7-9 with TRBJ2-1, with D maybe TRBD2 (5 bases). CDR1 and CDR2 from the germline V gene are SEHNR and FQNEAQ (reference sequence). V lost 2 bases and J lost 5, with 10 bases in between. This CDR3 is 14 amino acids long.

This chain connects TRBV2 to TRBJ1-2; 10 bases agree with TRBD1. Germline values: CDR1 SNHLY, CDR2 FYNNEI. The CDR3 is 15 residues long. The J segment lost 3 bases and the V segment lost 2 bases, leaving 3 bases of the junction unmatched. The CDR3 reads CASSESGTGDYGYTF. DNA for the CDR3: TGTGCCAGCAGTGAATCAGGGACAGGGGACTATGGCTACACCTTC.

The genes are TRBV2 and TRBJ2-1, with 12 positions matching TRBD2. CDR3 length: 15 residues. V was pared by 2 bases and J by 7 bases, with 3 bases of the junction left unmatched. The V gene's germline CDR1 is SNHLY and CDR2 FYNNEI. The CDR3 region is CASSETSGGRNEQFF. CDR3 DNA: TGTGCCAGCAGTGAAACTAGCGGGGGGCGGAATGAGCAGTTCTTC.

This chain links TRBV3-1 (or the pseudogene TRBV3-2) with TRBJ2-5, with D uncertain. V gave up 1 base and J gave up 5 bases, with 8 bases separating them. CDR3 size: 13 residues. The germline V gene encodes CDR1 LGHDT and CDR2 YNNKEL (reference sequence). CDR3: CASSQVDGETQYF. CDR3 nucleotides: TGTGCCAGCAGCCAAGTTGACGGGGAGACCCAGTACTTC.

The chain recombines TRBV11-2 with TRBJ2-5; 7 bases are a match to TRBD2. The CDR3 extends over 15 amino acids. The V gene end was trimmed by 0 bases and the J gene end by 7 bases; junction bases not matched to a gene: 8. Per germline, CDR1 SGHAT and CDR2 FQNNGV. The CDR3 nucleotides read TGTGCCAGCAGCTTAGATGGACTAGAGAAGAGGACCCAGTACTTC. This sequence encodes CASSLDGLEKRTQYF.

The chain has TRBV2 and TRBJ2-2; the D gene is possibly TRBD2 (6 bases). Germline CDR1 and CDR2: SNHLY and FYNNEI. Deletions cut 4 bases from V and 6 bases from J, with 12 bases between. This CDR3 has 14 residues. The DNA for the CDR3 is TGTGCCAGCAGTGTTCAGGGAGGCGCCGGGGAGCTGTTTTTT. This codes for CASSVQGGAGELFF.

The chain joins TRBV5-6 to TRBJ1-6; a weak D match, TRBD1 (6 bases). The CDR3 runs 14 residues. V was clipped by 2 bases and J by 7 bases, with 10 bases between them. Germline V gene data show CDR1 as SGHDT and CDR2 as YYEEEE. For the CDR3, the DNA is TGTGCCAGCAGCTTACCAGGGGTGAATTCACCCCTCCACTTT. Translated, it gives CASSLPGVNSPLHF.

CDR3 protein: CASSLTSGGDNEQFF. The CDR3, as DNA: TGTGCCAGCAGTCTGACTAGCGGGGGGGACAATGAGCAGTTCTTC. The rearrangement links TRBV4-2 to TRBJ2-1, with TRBD2 identical over 14 bases. Trimming cost V 6 bases and J 5 bases; bases outside gene matches: 3. The CDR3 consists of 15 residues. Per germline, CDR1 LGHNA and CDR2 YNFKEQ.